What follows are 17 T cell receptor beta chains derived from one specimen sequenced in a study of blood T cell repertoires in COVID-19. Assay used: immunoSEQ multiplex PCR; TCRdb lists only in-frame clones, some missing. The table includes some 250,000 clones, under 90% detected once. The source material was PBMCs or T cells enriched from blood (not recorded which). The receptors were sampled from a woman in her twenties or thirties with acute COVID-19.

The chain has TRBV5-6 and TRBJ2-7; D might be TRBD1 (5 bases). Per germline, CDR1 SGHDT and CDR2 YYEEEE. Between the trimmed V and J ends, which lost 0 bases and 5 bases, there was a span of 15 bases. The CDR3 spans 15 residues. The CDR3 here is CASSLVDSPGDEQYF. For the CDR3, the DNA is TGTGCCAGCAGCTTGGTAGACAGCCCTGGGGACGAGCAGTACTTC.

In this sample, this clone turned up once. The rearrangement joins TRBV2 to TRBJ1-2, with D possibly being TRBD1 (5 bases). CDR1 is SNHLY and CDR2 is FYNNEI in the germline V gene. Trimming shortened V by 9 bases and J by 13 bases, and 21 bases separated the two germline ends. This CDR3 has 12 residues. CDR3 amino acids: CARIQQELGLTF. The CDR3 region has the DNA TGTGCCAGGATCCAACAGGAGTTGGGTCTCACCTTC.

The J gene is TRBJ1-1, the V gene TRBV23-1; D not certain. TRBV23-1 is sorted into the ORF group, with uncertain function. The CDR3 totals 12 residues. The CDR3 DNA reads TGCGCTCGGGTCGGGGAGAACACTGAAGCTTTCTTT. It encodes CARVGENTEAFF.

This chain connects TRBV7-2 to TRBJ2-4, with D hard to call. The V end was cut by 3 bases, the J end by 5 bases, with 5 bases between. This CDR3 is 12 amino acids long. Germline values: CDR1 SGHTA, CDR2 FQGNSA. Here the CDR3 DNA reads TGTGCCAGCAGCTTTGCGGAAAACATTCAGTACTTC. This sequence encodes CASSFAENIQYF. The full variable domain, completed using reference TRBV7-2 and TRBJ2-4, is GAGVSQSPSNKVTEKGKDVELRCDPISGHTALYWYRQSLGQGLEFLIYFQGNSAPDKSGLPSDRFSAERTGGSVSTLTIQRTQQEDSAVYLCASSFAENIQYFGAGTRLSVL.

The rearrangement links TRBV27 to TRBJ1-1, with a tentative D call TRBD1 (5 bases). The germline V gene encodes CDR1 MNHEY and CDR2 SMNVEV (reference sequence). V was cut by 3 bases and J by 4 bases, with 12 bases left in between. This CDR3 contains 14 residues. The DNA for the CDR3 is TGTGCCAGCAGTTTTGGCAGGGCGGCCACTGAAGCTTTCTTT. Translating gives CASSFGRAATEAFF.

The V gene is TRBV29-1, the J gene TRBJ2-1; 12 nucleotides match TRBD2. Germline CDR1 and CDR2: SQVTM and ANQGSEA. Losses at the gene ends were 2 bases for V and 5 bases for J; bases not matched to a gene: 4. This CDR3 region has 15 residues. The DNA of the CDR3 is TGCAGCGTTGAAACTAGCGGGGGGCACCACAATGAGCAGTTCTTC. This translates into CSVETSGGHHNEQFF.

Here the CDR3 DNA reads TGTGCCAGCAGTGAATTCGGCGGGGGGTTATACGAGCAGTACTTC. This encodes CASSEFGGGLYEQYF. The chain couples TRBV2 to TRBJ2-7; 8 bases line up with TRBD2. The CDR3 has 15 amino acids. Losses at the gene ends were 2 bases for V and 4 bases for J; bases not matched to a gene: 7. The germline V gene encodes CDR1 SNHLY and CDR2 FYNNEI.

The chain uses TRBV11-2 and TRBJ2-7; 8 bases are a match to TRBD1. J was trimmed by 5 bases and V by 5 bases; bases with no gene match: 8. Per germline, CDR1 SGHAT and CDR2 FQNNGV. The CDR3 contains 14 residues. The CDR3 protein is CASSGTGSWDEQYF. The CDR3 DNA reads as TGTGCCAGCAGCGGGACAGGCTCATGGGACGAGCAGTACTTC.

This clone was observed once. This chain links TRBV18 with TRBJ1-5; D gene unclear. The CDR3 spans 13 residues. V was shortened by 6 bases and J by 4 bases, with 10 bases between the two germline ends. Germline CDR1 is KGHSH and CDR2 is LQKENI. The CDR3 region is CASSPDTNQPQHF. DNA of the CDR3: TGTGCCAGCTCTCCCGACACTAATCAGCCCCAGCATTTT.

CDR3 sequence (DNA): TGTGCCAGCAGCCAAGTCAGGGACACTGAAGCTTTCTTT. Amino acid sequence: CASSQVRDTEAFF. J is TRBJ1-1 and V is TRBV14; D is possibly TRBD1 (5 bases). CDR3 length: 13 residues. Trimming left V 1 base short and J 3 bases short, with 6 bases between. CDR1 and CDR2 from the germline V gene are SGHDN and FVKESK.

This chain's CDR3 is CASSESGTAEAFF. Here the CDR3 DNA reads TGCGCCAGCAGTGAGTCGGGGACAGCTGAAGCTTTCTTT. This chain joins TRBV10-2 and TRBJ1-1; 7 bases map to TRBD1. This CDR3 is built from 13 residues. The trim removed 0 bases at V and 6 bases at J, leaving 1 base unmatched. CDR1 and CDR2 (germline): WSHSY, SAAADI.

As DNA, the CDR3 is TGTGCCAGCAGCCAGGGTGTGCGATCACCCCTCCACTTT. Translating gives CASSQGVRSPLHF. The chain couples TRBV11-3 to TRBJ1-6, with D perhaps matching TRBD1 (5 bases). Germline values: CDR1 SGHNT, CDR2 YENEEA. V was shortened by 5 bases and J by 10 bases, with 12 bases between the two germline ends. The CDR3 spans 13 residues. The variable domain in full, with the rest retrieved from reference TRBV11-3 and TRBJ1-6, is EAGVVQSPRYKIIEKKQPVAFWCNPISGHNTLYWYLQNLGQGPELLIRYENEEAVDDSQLPKDRFSAERLKGVDSTLKIQPAELGDSAVYLCASSQGVRSPLHFGNGTRLTVT.

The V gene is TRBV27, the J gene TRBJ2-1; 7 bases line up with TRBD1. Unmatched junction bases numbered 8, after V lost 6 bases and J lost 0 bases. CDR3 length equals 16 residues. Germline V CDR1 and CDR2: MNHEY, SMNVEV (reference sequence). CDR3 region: CASRPPGTASYNEQFF. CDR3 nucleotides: TGTGCCAGCAGACCCCCCGGGACAGCCTCCTACAATGAGCAGTTCTTC.

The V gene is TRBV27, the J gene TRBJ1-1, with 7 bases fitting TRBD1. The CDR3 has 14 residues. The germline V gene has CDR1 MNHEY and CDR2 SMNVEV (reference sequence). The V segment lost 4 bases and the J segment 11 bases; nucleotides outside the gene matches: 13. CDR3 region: CASSSRSSGTVAFF. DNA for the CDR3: TGTGCCAGCAGTTCCCGCTCTTCCGGGACAGTCGCTTTCTTT.

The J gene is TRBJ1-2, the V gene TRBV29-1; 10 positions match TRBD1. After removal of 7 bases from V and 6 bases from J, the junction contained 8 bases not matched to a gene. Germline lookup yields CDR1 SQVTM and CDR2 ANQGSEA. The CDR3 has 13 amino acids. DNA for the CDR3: TGCAGCGCTATACCGGGACAGGGGAATGGCTACACCTTC. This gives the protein CSAIPGQGNGYTF. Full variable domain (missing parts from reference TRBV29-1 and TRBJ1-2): SAVISQKPSRDICQRGTSLTIQCQVDSQVTMMFWYRQQPGQSLTLIATANQGSEATYESGFVIDKFPISRPNLTFSTLTVSNMSPEDSSIYLCSAIPGQGNGYTFGSGTRLTVV.

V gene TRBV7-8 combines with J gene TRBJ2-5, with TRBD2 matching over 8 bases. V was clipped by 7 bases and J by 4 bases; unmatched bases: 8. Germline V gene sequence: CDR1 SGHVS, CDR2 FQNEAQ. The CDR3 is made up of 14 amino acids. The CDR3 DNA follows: TGTGCCAGCAACCACCCGGCGGGAGGAGAGACCCAGTACTTC. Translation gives CASNHPAGGETQYF.

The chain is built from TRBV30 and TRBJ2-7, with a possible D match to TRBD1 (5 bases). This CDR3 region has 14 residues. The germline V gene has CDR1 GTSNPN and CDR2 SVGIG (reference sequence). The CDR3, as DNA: TGTGCTCTGCCTCCTCGTAGGGGTACCTACGAGCAGTACTTC. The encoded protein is CALPPRRGTYEQYF.